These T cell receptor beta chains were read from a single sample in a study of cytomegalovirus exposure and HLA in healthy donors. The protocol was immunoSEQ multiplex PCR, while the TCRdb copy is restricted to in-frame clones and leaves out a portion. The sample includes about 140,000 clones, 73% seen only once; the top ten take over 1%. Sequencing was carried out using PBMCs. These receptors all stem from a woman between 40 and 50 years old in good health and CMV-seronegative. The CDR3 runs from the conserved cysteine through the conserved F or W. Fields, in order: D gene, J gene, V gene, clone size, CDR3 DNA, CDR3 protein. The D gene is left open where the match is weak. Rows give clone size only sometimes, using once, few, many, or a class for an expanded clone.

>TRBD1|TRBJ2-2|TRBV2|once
TGTGCCAGCATTCGACAGGGTTTAAACACCGGGGAGCTGTTTTTT
CASIRQGLNTGELFF
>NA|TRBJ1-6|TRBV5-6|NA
TGTGCCAGCAGCTTTCCGGGGGTGTCCTCACCCCTCCACTTT
CASSFPGVSSPLHF
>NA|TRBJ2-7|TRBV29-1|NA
TGCAGCGTTGGGACATCCTACGAGCAGTACTTC
CSVGTSYEQYF
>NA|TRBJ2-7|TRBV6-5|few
TGTGCCAGCAGTTACGACAGGGAGGCCTACGAGCAGTACTTC
CASSYDREAYEQYF
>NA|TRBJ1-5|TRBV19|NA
TGTGCCAGTAGGCCAGGGAATAGCAATCAGCCCCAGCATTTT
CASRPGNSNQPQHF
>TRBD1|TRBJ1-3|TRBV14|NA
TGTGCCAGCAGCCAGTTCCCTCCGGGACAGTCGACCTCTGGAAACACCATATATTTT
CASSQFPPGQSTSGNTIYF
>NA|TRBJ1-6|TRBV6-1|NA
TGTGCCAGCAGTGAACGGGGGGTCGAGGTGGGCTCACCCCTCCACTTT
CASSERGVEVGSPLHF
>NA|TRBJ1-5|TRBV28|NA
TGTGCCAGCGCCCTAGACCGTGTCAATCAGCCCCAGCATTTT
CASALDRVNQPQHF
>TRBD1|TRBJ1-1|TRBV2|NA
TGTGCCAGCAGTTACACAGGGGATGTAGCTTTCTTT
CASSYTGDVAFF
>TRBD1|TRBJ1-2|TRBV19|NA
TGTGCCAGTAGCCTGACAGGGGGCAGCTATGGCTACACCTTC
CASSLTGGSYGYTF
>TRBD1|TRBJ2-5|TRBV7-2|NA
TGTGCCAGCAGCTCGTCCGGGACAGGCGGGGAGACCCAGTACTTC
CASSSSGTGGETQYF
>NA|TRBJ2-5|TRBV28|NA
TGTGCCAGCAGTCCCAGGTCGGGGCGGGGAAACCAAGAGACCCAGTACTTC
CASSPRSGRGNQETQYF
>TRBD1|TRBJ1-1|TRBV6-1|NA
TGTGCCAGCACCGAAAGGGACAGGGGGGACACTGAAGCTTTCTTT
CASTERDRGDTEAFF
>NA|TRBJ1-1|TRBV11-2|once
TGTGCCAGCAGCTTAAATCAGGGCTTGACTGAAGCTTTCTTT
CASSLNQGLTEAFF
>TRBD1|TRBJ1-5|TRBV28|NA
TGTGCCAGCAAGGGGACAGAGCCAAGCAATCAGCCCCAGCATTTT
CASKGTEPSNQPQHF
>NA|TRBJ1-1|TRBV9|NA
TGTGCCAGCAGTCTACGGGGGGAGAACACTGAAGCTTTCTTT
CASSLRGENTEAFF
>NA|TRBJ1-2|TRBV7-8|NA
TGTGCCAGCAGCCCGGGGGGCCCTACTAACTATGGCTACACCTTC
CASSPGGPTNYGYTF
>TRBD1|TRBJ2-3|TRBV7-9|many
TGTGCCAGCAGCTTGGACAGGGGGCTTGTCACAGATACGCAGTATTTT
CASSLDRGLVTDTQYF
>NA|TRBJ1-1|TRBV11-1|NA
TGTGCCAGCAGCTTAGGCCGCAGGGAAAGGAACACTGAAGCTTTCTTT
CASSLGRRERNTEAFF
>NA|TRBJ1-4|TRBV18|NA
TGTGCCAGCTCACCAAAGGGGTCTAATGAAAAACTGTTTTTT
CASSPKGSNEKLFF
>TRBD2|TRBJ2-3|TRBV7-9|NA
TGTGCCAGCAGTTCGCGGCAAAGCGGGGCCTCAGATACGCAGTATTTT
CASSSRQSGASDTQYF
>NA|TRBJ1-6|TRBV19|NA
TGTGCCAGTAGTACCTCGGCCTATAATTCACCCCTCCACTTT
CASSTSAYNSPLHF
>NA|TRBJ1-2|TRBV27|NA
TGTGCCAGCAGTTTATCGCCCACCGGGAACTATGGCTACACCTTC
CASSLSPTGNYGYTF
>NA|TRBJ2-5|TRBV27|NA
TGTGCCAGCAGCTTATGGAGGGACCAAGAGACCCAGTACTTC
CASSLWRDQETQYF
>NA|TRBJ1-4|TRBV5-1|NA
TGCGCCAGCAGCCCGACAGTTGGAAATGAAAAACTGTTTTTT
CASSPTVGNEKLFF